A selection of T cell receptor beta chains follows, all from one sample in a study of control samples from healthy donors and cancer patients. Here immunoSEQ multiplex PCR was the method, and the copy in TCRdb shows in-frame clones only, minus some. Listed are fewer than 200,000 clones; approximately 2.2% falls within the top ten. Sequences were obtained from blood. Source of these receptors: a woman in her twenties or thirties in good health. The conserved cysteine and the conserved F or W are not part of the CDR3 here.

J gene: TRBJ1-1; V gene: TRBV30; CDR3 protein: AWTRRLDDTEAF
J gene: TRBJ1-2; V gene: TRBV3-1/TRBV3-2; CDR3 protein: ASSQADYGYT
J gene: TRBJ2-1; V gene: TRBV5-1; CDR3 protein: ASSLGTSGVNEQF
J gene: TRBJ1-3; V gene: TRBV7-9; CDR3 protein: ASSLAPGVRAGNTIY
J gene: TRBJ2-5; V gene: TRBV28; CDR3 protein: ASSLSRGGEKETQY
J gene: TRBJ2-7; V gene: TRBV3-1/TRBV3-2; CDR3 protein: ASSHSFGTGDTEQY
J gene: TRBJ1-1; V gene: TRBV18; CDR3 protein: ASSPSVANTEAF
J gene: TRBJ2-1; V gene: TRBV11-2; CDR3 protein: ASSSDRDRRPHEQF
J gene: TRBJ2-7; V gene: TRBV7-2; CDR3 protein: ASSLVGTGGRYEQY
J gene: TRBJ1-4; V gene: TRBV29-1; CDR3 protein: SVARDRDEKLF
J gene: TRBJ2-1; V gene: TRBV19; CDR3 protein: ASSYRDAAYNEQF
J gene: TRBJ1-1; V gene: TRBV3-1/TRBV3-2; CDR3 protein: ASSQGAGNTEAF
J gene: TRBJ1-2; V gene: TRBV12-3/TRBV12-4; CDR3 protein: ASSLGGVAGYT
J gene: TRBJ1-2; V gene: TRBV28; CDR3 protein: ASSLEGYGYT
J gene: TRBJ1-3; V gene: TRBV18; CDR3 protein: ASSPDRPDSGNTIY
J gene: TRBJ2-1; V gene: TRBV4-2; CDR3 protein: ASSPLDGTRKEQF
J gene: TRBJ1-3; V gene: TRBV9; CDR3 protein: ASSAGTSGNTIY
J gene: TRBJ1-3; V gene: TRBV2; CDR3 protein: ASNGAGNTIY
J gene: TRBJ1-1; V gene: TRBV6-5; CDR3 protein: ASSYGDPWNTEAF
J gene: TRBJ1-4; V gene: TRBV6-6; CDR3 protein: ASSSGSPMEKLF
J gene: TRBJ2-7; V gene: TRBV28; CDR3 protein: ASKAAWKGLTYEQY
J gene: TRBJ2-1; V gene: TRBV27; CDR3 protein: ASAPTGVSEQF
J gene: TRBJ1-1; V gene: TRBV3-1/TRBV3-2; CDR3 protein: ASSHPTGGAEAF
J gene: TRBJ1-2; V gene: TRBV28; CDR3 protein: ASSQGRLYGYT
J gene: TRBJ1-2; V gene: TRBV27; CDR3 protein: ASSLGLNYGYT
J gene: TRBJ2-6; V gene: TRBV5-1; CDR3 protein: ASSLSFSGANVLT
J gene: TRBJ1-1; V gene: TRBV6-1; CDR3 protein: ASSRQGATEAF
J gene: TRBJ1-4; V gene: TRBV6-5; CDR3 protein: AIHPPPTNEKLF
J gene: TRBJ2-6; V gene: TRBV3-1/TRBV3-2; CDR3 protein: ASSQVGGSSGANVLT
J gene: TRBJ1-6; V gene: TRBV2; CDR3 protein: ASTTGQGAFPPLH
J gene: TRBJ1-2; V gene: TRBV12-3/TRBV12-4; CDR3 protein: ASSFRGEGGYT
J gene: TRBJ1-5; V gene: TRBV29-1; CDR3 protein: SVEMAPNQPQH
J gene: TRBJ2-1; V gene: TRBV10-3; CDR3 protein: AISGGLAGGYSYNEQF
J gene: TRBJ2-2; V gene: TRBV5-4; CDR3 protein: ASSFSGAGELF
J gene: TRBJ1-3; V gene: TRBV5-1; CDR3 protein: ASSWGYEGPGNTIY
J gene: TRBJ1-1; V gene: TRBV7-9; CDR3 protein: ASSQAAGGTEAF
J gene: TRBJ1-4; V gene: TRBV7-6; CDR3 protein: ASSLGPGTGEKLF
J gene: TRBJ2-1; V gene: TRBV6-1; CDR3 protein: ASSDGGSYNEQF
J gene: TRBJ1-1; V gene: TRBV13; CDR3 protein: ASSLRGGTEAF
J gene: TRBJ2-5; V gene: TRBV7-8; CDR3 protein: ASSLFGLEETQY
J gene: TRBJ1-4; V gene: TRBV19; CDR3 protein: ASSIDGLQEKLF
J gene: TRBJ2-7; V gene: TRBV12-3/TRBV12-4; CDR3 protein: ASSLSDRYEQY
J gene: TRBJ1-2; V gene: TRBV6-2/TRBV6-3; CDR3 protein: ASSSGQFNYGYT
J gene: TRBJ1-5; V gene: TRBV3-1/TRBV3-2; CDR3 protein: ASSQETGSQH
J gene: TRBJ2-3; V gene: TRBV14; CDR3 protein: ASSQVGVRVGADTQY
J gene: TRBJ2-3; V gene: TRBV7-6; CDR3 protein: ASSFAVTDTQY
J gene: TRBJ2-7; V gene: TRBV27; CDR3 protein: ASSLSLSGHPYEQY
J gene: TRBJ1-5; V gene: TRBV6-2/TRBV6-3; CDR3 protein: ASSPVRGSNQPQH
J gene: TRBJ1-4; V gene: TRBV5-6; CDR3 protein: ASSPAGGAGEKLF
J gene: TRBJ1-1; V gene: TRBV6-5; CDR3 protein: ASLHSGTVTIGAF
J gene: TRBJ2-5; V gene: TRBV11-3; CDR3 protein: ASSRGKGLAGGGETQY
J gene: TRBJ2-3; V gene: TRBV7-9; CDR3 protein: ASSLTVGLTDTQY
J gene: TRBJ2-7; V gene: TRBV4-1; CDR3 protein: ASSQEEGTYEQY
J gene: TRBJ1-2; V gene: TRBV4-3; CDR3 protein: ASSPFTGEGNGYT
J gene: TRBJ1-4; V gene: TRBV2; CDR3 protein: ASTDLTTTNEKLF
J gene: TRBJ1-6; V gene: TRBV19; CDR3 protein: ASSTTRQGSYNSPLH
J gene: TRBJ2-7; V gene: TRBV18; CDR3 protein: ASLRDRGDEQY
J gene: TRBJ1-5; V gene: TRBV6-6; CDR3 protein: ASTPRSQGTQPQH
J gene: TRBJ1-5; V gene: TRBV11-2; CDR3 protein: ASSSRQNNQPQH
J gene: TRBJ1-4; V gene: TRBV28; CDR3 protein: ASSLGGVATNEKLF